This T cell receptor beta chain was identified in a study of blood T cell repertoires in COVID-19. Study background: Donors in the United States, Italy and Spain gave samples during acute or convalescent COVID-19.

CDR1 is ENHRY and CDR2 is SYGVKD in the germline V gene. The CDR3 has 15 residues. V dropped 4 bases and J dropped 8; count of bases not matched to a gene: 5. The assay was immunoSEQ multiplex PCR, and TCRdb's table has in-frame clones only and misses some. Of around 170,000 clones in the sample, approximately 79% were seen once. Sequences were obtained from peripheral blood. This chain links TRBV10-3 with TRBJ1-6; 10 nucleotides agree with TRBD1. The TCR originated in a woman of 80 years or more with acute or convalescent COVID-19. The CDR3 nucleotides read TGTGCCATCAGTGGAGGGGGACAGGGGTATTCACCCCTCCACTTT. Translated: CAISGGGQGYSPLHF.